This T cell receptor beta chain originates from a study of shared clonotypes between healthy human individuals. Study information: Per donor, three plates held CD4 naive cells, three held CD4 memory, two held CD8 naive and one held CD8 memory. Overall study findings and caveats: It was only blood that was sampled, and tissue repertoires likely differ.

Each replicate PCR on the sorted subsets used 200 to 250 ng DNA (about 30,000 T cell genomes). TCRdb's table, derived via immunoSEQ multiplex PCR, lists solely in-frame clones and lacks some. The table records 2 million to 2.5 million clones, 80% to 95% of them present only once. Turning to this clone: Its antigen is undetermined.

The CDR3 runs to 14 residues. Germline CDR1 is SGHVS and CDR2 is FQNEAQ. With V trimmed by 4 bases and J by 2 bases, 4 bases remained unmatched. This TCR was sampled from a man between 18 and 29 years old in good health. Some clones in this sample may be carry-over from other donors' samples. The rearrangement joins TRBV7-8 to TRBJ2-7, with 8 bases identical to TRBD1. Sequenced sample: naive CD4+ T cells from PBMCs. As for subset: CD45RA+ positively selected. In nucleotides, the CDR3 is TGTGCCAGCAGCTCGACAGGGGATCCCTACGAGCAGTACTTC. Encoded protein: CASSSTGDPYEQYF.